The T cell receptor beta chain described here comes from a study of blood T cell repertoires in COVID-19. Background on the study: Italy, Spain and the United States were the sources of the convalescent and acute COVID-19 samples. PBMCs, B-cell-depleted T cells, or T cells provided the cDNA or gDNA that made up the material.

How the authors handled the data: Amplified reference gene primers provided the basis for estimating nucleated cell counts. Clones were read by immunoSEQ multiplex PCR, and TCRdb kept only the in-frame ones, dropping some. Clonal size and the V and J genes are those of that table, whereas D and trimming came from the DNA. The sample contains 240,000 or so clones, about four fifths of which appear only once. The germline V gene has CDR1 SEHNR and CDR2 FQNEAQ (reference sequence). There are 14 residues in the CDR3. Trimming removed 0 bases from V and 12 bases from J; junction bases left unmatched: 7. This receptor was identified in a woman in her late teens or twenties with acute or convalescent COVID-19. What was sequenced was peripheral blood. The V gene is TRBV7-9, the J gene TRBJ1-1; 10 bases match TRBD1. The CDR3 loop reads CASSLAGQGVRSFF. The CDR3 DNA reads as TGTGCCAGCAGCTTAGCTGGACAGGGGGTTAGGTCTTTCTTT.